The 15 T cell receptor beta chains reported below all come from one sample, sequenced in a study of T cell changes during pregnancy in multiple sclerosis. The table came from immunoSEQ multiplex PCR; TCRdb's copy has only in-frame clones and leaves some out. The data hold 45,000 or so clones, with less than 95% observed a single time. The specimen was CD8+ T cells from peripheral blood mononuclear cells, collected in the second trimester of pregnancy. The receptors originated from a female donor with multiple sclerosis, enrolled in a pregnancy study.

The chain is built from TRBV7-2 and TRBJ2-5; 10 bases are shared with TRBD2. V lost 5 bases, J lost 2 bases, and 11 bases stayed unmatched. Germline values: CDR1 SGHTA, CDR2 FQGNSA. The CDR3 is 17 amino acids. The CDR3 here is CASSHPRERGGQETQYF. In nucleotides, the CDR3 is TGTGCCAGCAGCCATCCGCGGGAGCGGGGGGGACAAGAGACCCAGTACTTC. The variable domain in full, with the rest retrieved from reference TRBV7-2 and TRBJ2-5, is GAGVSQSPSNKVTEKGKDVELRCDPISGHTALYWYRQSLGQGLEFLIYFQGNSAPDKSGLPSDRFSAERTGGSVSTLTIQRTQQEDSAVYLCASSHPRERGGQETQYFGPGTRLLVL.

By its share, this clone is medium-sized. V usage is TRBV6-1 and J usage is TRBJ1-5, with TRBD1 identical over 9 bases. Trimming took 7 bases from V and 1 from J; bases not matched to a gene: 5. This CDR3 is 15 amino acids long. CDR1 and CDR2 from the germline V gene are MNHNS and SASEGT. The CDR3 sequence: CASTGDRVSNQPQHF. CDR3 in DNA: TGTGCCAGCACAGGGGACAGGGTGAGCAATCAGCCCCAGCATTTT.

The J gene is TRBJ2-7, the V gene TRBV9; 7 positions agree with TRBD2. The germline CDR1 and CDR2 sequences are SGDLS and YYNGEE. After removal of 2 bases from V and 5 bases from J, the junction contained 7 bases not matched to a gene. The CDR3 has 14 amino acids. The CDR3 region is CASSVWEGPHEQYF. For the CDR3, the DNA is TGTGCCAGCAGCGTCTGGGAGGGCCCGCACGAGCAGTACTTC.

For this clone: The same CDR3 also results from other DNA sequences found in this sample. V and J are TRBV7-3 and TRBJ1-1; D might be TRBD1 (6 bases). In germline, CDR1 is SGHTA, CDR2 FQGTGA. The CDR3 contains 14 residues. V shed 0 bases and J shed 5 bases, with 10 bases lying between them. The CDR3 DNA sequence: TGTGCCAGCAGCTTAACAGGGGGGGGAACTGAAGCTTTCTTT. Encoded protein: CASSLTGGGTEAFF.

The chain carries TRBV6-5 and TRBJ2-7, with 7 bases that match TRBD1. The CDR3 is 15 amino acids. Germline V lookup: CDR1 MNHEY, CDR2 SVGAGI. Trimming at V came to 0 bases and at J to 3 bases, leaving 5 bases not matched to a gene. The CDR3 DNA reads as TGTGCCAGCAGTTACTCAGAGGCAGGGGGCTACGAGCAGTACTTC. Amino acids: CASSYSEAGGYEQYF.

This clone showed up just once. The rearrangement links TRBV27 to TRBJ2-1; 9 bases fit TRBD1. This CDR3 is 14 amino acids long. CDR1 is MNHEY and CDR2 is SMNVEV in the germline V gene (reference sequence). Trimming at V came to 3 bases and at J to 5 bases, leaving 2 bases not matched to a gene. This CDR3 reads CASSFGTGHNEQFF. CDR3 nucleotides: TGTGCCAGCAGTTTCGGGACAGGGCACAATGAGCAGTTCTTC.

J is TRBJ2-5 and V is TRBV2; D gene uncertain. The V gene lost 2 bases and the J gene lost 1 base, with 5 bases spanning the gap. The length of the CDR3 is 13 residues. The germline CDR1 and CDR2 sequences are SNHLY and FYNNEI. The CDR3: CASSEPLQETQYF. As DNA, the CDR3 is TGTGCCAGCAGTGAACCTCTCCAAGAGACCCAGTACTTC.

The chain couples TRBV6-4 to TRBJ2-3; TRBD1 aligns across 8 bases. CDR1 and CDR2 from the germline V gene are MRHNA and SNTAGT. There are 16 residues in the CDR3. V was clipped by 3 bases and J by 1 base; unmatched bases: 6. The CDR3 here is CASSEDGTGGTDTQYF. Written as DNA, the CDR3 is TGTGCCAGCAGTGAAGATGGGACAGGAGGCACAGATACGCAGTATTTT.

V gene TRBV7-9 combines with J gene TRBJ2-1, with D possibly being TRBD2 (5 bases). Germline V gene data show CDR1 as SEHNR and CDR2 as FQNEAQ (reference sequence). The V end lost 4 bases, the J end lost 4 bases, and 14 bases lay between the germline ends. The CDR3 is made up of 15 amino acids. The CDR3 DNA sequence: TGTGCCAGCAGCTCTGCCTCAACGGGGTACAATGAGCAGTTCTTC. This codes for CASSSASTGYNEQFF.

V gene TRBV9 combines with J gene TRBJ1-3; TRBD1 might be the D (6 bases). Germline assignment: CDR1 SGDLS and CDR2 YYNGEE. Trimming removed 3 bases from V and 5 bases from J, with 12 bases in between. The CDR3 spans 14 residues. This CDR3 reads CASSGPTGRNTIYF. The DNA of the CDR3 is TGTGCCAGCAGCGGACCGACAGGCCGAAACACCATATATTTT.

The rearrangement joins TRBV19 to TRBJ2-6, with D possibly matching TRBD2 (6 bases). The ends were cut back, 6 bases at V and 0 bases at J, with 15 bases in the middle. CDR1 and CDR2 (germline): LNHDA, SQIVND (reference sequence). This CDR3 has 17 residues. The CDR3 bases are TGTGCCAGTAGGTCCGGGACTGTAAGCTCTGGGGCCAACGTCCTGACTTTC. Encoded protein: CASRSGTVSSGANVLTF.

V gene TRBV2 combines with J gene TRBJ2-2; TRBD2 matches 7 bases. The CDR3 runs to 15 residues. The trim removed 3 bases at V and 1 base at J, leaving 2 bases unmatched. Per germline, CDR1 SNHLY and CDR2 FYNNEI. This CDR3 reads CASSDAGENTGELFF. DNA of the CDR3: TGTGCCAGCAGTGATGCGGGGGAGAACACCGGGGAGCTGTTTTTT. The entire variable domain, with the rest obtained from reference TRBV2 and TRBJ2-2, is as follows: EPEVTQTPSHQVTQMGQEVILRCVPISNHLYFYWYRQILGQKVEFLVSFYNNEISEKSEIFDDQFSVERPDGSNFTLKIRSTKLEDSAMYFCASSDAGENTGELFFGEGSRLTVL.

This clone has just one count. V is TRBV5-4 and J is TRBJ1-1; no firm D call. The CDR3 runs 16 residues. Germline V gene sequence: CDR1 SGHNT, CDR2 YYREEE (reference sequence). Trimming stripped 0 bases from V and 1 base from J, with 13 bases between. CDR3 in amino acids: CASSLEPGSGNTEAFF. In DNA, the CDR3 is TGTGCCAGCAGCTTGGAGCCGGGGTCTGGGAACACTGAAGCTTTCTTT.

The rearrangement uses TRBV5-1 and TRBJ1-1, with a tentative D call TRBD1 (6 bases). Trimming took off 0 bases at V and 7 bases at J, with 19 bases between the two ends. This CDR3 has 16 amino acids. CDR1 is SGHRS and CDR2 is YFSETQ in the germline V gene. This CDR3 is CASSLVGGARYDEAFF. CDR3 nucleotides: TGCGCCAGCAGCTTGGTGGGGGGGGCGAGGTATGATGAAGCTTTCTTT.

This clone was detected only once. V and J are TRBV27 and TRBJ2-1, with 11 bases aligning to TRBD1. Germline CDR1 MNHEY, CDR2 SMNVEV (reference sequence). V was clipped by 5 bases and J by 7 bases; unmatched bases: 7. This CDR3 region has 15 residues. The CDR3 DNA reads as TGTGCCAGCAGTGTTCCGGGACAGGGGGGAAATGAGCAGTTCTTC. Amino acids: CASSVPGQGGNEQFF.